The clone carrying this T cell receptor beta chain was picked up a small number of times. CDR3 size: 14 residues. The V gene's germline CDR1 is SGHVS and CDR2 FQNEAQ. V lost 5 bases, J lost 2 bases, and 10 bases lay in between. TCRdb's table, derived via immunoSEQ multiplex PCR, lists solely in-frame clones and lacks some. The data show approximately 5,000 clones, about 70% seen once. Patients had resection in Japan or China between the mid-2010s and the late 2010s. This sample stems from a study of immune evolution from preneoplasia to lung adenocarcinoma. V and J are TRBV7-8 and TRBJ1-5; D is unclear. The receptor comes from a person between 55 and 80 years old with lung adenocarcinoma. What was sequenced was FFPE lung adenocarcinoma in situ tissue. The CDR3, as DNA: TGTGCCAGCAGCCCGACGGGTGGCAATCAGCCCCAGCATTTT. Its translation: CASSPTGGNQPQHF.